This TCR beta chain was found in a study of blood T cell repertoires in COVID-19. Study overall: The origin of the acute and convalescent COVID-19 samples was the United States, Italy and Spain. PBMCs, B-cell-depleted T cells, or T cells were the source of the cDNA or gDNA that made up the material.

The CDR3 has 12 amino acids. Trimming stripped 4 bases from V and 5 bases from J, with 9 bases between. The germline gives CDR1 LNHDA, CDR2 SQIVND (reference sequence). The authors' processing: Reference gene primer amplification yielded estimated nucleated cell counts. This table comes from immunoSEQ multiplex PCR, and its TCRdb copy is limited to in-frame clones, with some not included. The V and J calls and clone size are taken from that table; D and trimming were inferred from the DNA. The table has about 280,000 clones, roughly 89% seen once. Sequenced input: peripheral blood. This receptor was obtained from a man aged 35 to 55 with acute or convalescent COVID-19. V gene TRBV19 combines with J gene TRBJ2-7; D is perhaps TRBD1 (5 bases). CDR3 sequence: CASSTRRDEQYF. As DNA, the CDR3 is TGTGCCAGTAGTACCCGCAGGGACGAGCAGTACTTC.